The 17 T cell receptor beta chains below come from one sample, sequenced in a study of long-term antiretroviral therapy in people with HIV. The assay, immunoSEQ v3.0, was run at survey level. The assay was immunoSEQ multiplex PCR, and TCRdb's table has in-frame clones only and misses some. This sample has 22,000 or so clones; approximately 80% occur once, and the top ten carry 4.3%. Here the sequenced sample was unsorted PBMCs, taken about 6.1 years after starting antiretroviral therapy. The receptors originated from a man aged 30 to 45 with HIV.

This sequence joins TRBV5-4 and TRBJ2-5; D uncertain. V was cut by 0 bases and J by 2 bases, with 5 bases left in between. The CDR3 sequence is 13 residues long. Germline V gene sequence: CDR1 SGHNT, CDR2 YYREEE (reference sequence). CDR3 sequence: CASSLERQETQYF. As DNA, the CDR3 is TGTGCCAGCAGCTTGGAAAGGCAAGAGACCCAGTACTTC. Full variable domain (remainder filled in from reference TRBV5-4 and TRBJ2-5): ETGVTQSPTHLIKTRGQQVTLRCSSQSGHNTVSWYQQALGQGPQFIFQYYREEENGRGNFPPRFSGLQFPNYSSELNVNALELDDSALYLCASSLERQETQYFGPGTRLLVL.

The V gene is TRBV28, the J gene TRBJ1-3; 9 bases line up with TRBD1. Germline loops: CDR1 MDHEN, CDR2 SYDVKM. This CDR3 comprises 16 residues. The V segment lost 8 bases and the J segment 4 bases; nucleotides outside the gene matches: 12. As DNA, the CDR3 is TGTGCCAGCGGGGGCCCCGGACAGGGGACAGGAAACACCATATATTTT. Its translation is CASGGPGQGTGNTIYF.

The V and J genes are TRBV29-1 and TRBJ2-3, with TRBD2 matching over 8 bases. CDR1 and CDR2 from the germline V gene are SQVTM and ANQGSEA. The CDR3 totals 19 residues. The ends lost 1 base at V and 2 bases at J; junction bases unmatched: 17. As DNA, the CDR3 is TGCAGCGTTGAAGCCCCGAAGCGGAGGAGCGGGGGAGCCACAGATACGCAGTATTTT. This translates into CSVEAPKRRSGGATDTQYF.

This clone was seen only once. The chain employs TRBV6-1 and TRBJ2-7; 9 bases are shared with TRBD1. This CDR3 comprises 15 residues. Germline CDR1 and CDR2: MNHNS and SASEGT. Trimming took 1 base from V and 0 from J; bases not matched to a gene: 1. CDR3 sequence reads: CASSEGTGASYEQYF. The CDR3 bases are TGTGCCAGCAGTGAAGGGACAGGGGCCTCCTACGAGCAGTACTTC.

The chain links TRBV4-2 to TRBJ1-1; no clear D. The CDR3 covers 15 residues. The V gene lost 2 bases and the J gene lost 4 bases, with 14 bases spanning the gap. CDR1 is LGHNA and CDR2 is YNFKEQ in the germline V gene. The CDR3 bases are TGTGCCAGCAGCCAACACTTTTTGGGCGGCACTGAAGCTTTCTTT. Amino acid sequence: CASSQHFLGGTEAFF.

This chain links TRBV10-3 with TRBJ1-2, with D perhaps matching TRBD1 (6 bases). The V end lost 3 bases, the J end lost 4 bases, and 21 bases lay between the germline ends. This CDR3 has 17 amino acids. Looked up from germline, CDR1 is ENHRY and CDR2 is SYGVKD. The CDR3 DNA reads TGTGCCATCAGTGACCCTAGGACAGCAGATTCTGGCTATGGCTACACCTTC. It is translated as CAISDPRTADSGYGYTF.

V usage is TRBV4-1 and J usage is TRBJ2-3, with 12 bases that match TRBD2. CDR3 size: 18 residues. The junction had 11 bases not matched to a gene; V was cut back by 1 base and J by 6 bases. Per germline, CDR1 MGHRA and CDR2 YSYEKL. The CDR3 DNA reads TGCGCCAGCAGCCAAGTTTCCGCTAGCGGGAGGGGATCTGATACGCAGTATTTT. Residues: CASSQVSASGRGSDTQYF.

The chain links TRBV27 to TRBJ2-1, with 9 bases lining up with TRBD2. The CDR3 contains 20 residues. From germline, CDR1 is MNHEY and CDR2 SMNVEV (reference sequence). V gave up 2 bases and J gave up 7 bases; unmatched junction bases: 21. This CDR3 reads CASSLAYPSGTSSPFNEQFF. The DNA for the CDR3 is TGTGCCAGCAGTTTAGCTTATCCTAGCGGGACCTCCTCCCCCTTTAATGAGCAGTTCTTC.

This clone was recorded only once. The chain carries TRBV15 and TRBJ1-4; TRBD1 might be the D (5 bases). Trimming stripped 0 bases from V and 4 bases from J, with 9 bases between. Germline CDR1 LNHNV, CDR2 YYDKDF (reference sequence). This CDR3 is 15 amino acids long. The CDR3 coding sequence is TGTGCCACCAGCAGAGATAAGGGGAATAATGAAAAACTGTTTTTT. Its translation: CATSRDKGNNEKLFF.

The CDR3 coding sequence is TGTGCCAGCAGCGCACAGGTACGGGGCACTGAAGCTTTCTTT. Protein: CASSAQVRGTEAFF. The chain carries TRBV7-2 and TRBJ1-1, with D possibly TRBD1 on 5 matching bases. The germline CDR1 and CDR2 sequences are SGHTA and FQGNSA. Deletions cut 5 bases from V and 4 bases from J, with 14 bases between. The CDR3 runs to 14 residues.

CDR3 region: CASSLSRTQYNEQFF. In DNA, the CDR3 is TGTGCCAGCAGTTTATCTAGGACACAGTACAATGAGCAGTTCTTC. The rearrangement uses TRBV27 and TRBJ2-1; TRBD1 might be the D (5 bases). From germline, CDR1 is MNHEY and CDR2 SMNVEV (reference sequence). The ends were cut back, 0 bases at V and 4 bases at J, with 10 bases in the middle. The length of the CDR3 is 15 residues.

The gene calls are TRBV6-5 and TRBJ2-7; D gene ambiguous. CDR3 length: 15 amino acids. Germline values: CDR1 MNHEY, CDR2 SVGAGI. V lost 2 bases and J lost 0, with 11 bases in between. CDR3 sequence reads: CASSYNPESSYEQYF. The CDR3 region has the DNA TGTGCCAGCAGTTACAATCCGGAGAGCTCCTACGAGCAGTACTTC.

V and J are TRBV19 and TRBJ2-7; 8 bases fit TRBD1. CDR1 LNHDA and CDR2 SQIVND come from the germline V gene (reference sequence). The length of the CDR3 is 14 residues. V was clipped by 7 bases and J by 7 bases; unmatched bases: 12. In nucleotides, the CDR3 is TGTGCCAGTAATCCGGCAGGGGGCCGAGGTGAGCAGTACTTC. This sequence encodes CASNPAGGRGEQYF.

The gene calls are TRBV6-1 and TRBJ2-1, with D maybe TRBD1 (6 bases). CDR3 length equals 13 residues. V was clipped by 7 bases and J by 0 bases, with 7 bases between them. The germline V gene encodes CDR1 MNHNS and CDR2 SASEGT. CDR3 region: CASNRASYNEQFF. Here the CDR3 DNA reads TGTGCCAGCAACAGGGCCTCCTACAATGAGCAGTTCTTC.

The chain recombines TRBV5-1 with TRBJ2-4, with unresolved D. Deletions cut 4 bases from V and 0 bases from J, with 14 bases between. Per germline, CDR1 SGHRS and CDR2 YFSETQ. The CDR3 runs to 16 residues. The CDR3 nucleotides read TGCGCCAGCAGCCCCCTGACGGATCTAGCCAAAAACATTCAGTACTTC. Its translation is CASSPLTDLAKNIQYF. Drawing the rest from reference TRBV5-1 and TRBJ2-4, the complete variable domain is KAGVTQTPRYLIKTRGQQVTLSCSPISGHRSVSWYQQTPGQGLQFLFEYFSETQRNKGNFPGRFSGRQFSNSRSEMNVSTLELGDSALYLCASSPLTDLAKNIQYFGAGTRLSVL.

The gene calls are TRBV28 and TRBJ1-1; D remains ambiguous. V dropped 4 bases and J dropped 3 bases, with 3 bases sitting between them. CDR3 length equals 11 residues. The germline CDR1 and CDR2 sequences are MDHEN and SYDVKM. The CDR3 reads CASSSYTEAFF. The CDR3 DNA reads TGTGCCAGCAGTTCGTACACTGAAGCTTTCTTT.

The J gene is TRBJ2-1, the V gene TRBV6-4; tentative D call: TRBD1 (6 bases). The ends were cut back, 6 bases at V and 4 bases at J, with 7 bases in the middle. The CDR3 loop spans 12 amino acids. The germline gives CDR1 MRHNA, CDR2 SNTAGT. Written as DNA, the CDR3 is TGTGCCAGCAGCGGACAGTACAATGAGCAGTTCTTC. It specifies CASSGQYNEQFF.